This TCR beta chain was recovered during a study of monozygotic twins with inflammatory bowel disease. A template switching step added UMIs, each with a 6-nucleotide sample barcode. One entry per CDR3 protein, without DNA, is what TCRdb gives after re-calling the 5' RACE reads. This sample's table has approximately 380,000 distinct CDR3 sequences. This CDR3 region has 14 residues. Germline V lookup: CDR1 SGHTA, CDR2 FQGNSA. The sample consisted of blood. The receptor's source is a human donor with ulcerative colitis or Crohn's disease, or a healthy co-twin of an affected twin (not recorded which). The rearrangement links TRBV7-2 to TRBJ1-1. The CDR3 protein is CASSSNPAGTEAFF.